One and the same sample provided the 32 T cell receptor beta chains below, sequenced in a study of tumor-infiltrating lymphocytes in oesophageal squamous cell carcinoma. TCRdb used MiXCR to reprocess the PCR reads, holding one entry per CDR3 protein. The table shows 20,000 or so distinct CDR3 sequences, with around 40% occurring only once. The sequencing input was esophageal tumor tissue. All receptors come from a male donor with esophageal squamous cell carcinoma.

This clonotype was detected only a few times. The genes are TRBV7-2 and TRBJ2-1, with D perhaps TRBD2 (6 bases). Germline V lookup: CDR1 SGHTA, CDR2 FQGNSA. The CDR3 is 13 amino acids. Trimming took off 7 bases at V and 5 bases at J, with 12 bases between the two ends. Written as DNA, the CDR3 is TGTGCCAGCAATTTGGGGGGAAACAATGAGCAGTTCTTC. Protein product: CASNLGGNNEQFF.

In this sample, this clonotype turned up many times. The chain employs TRBV10-3 and TRBJ1-2; possibly TRBD1 for D (5 bases). V was shortened by 3 bases and J by 7 bases, with 6 bases between the two germline ends. The germline V gene has CDR1 ENHRY and CDR2 SYGVKD. The CDR3 has 11 residues. As DNA, the CDR3 is TGTGCCATCAGTGAAGGGGCTGGCTACACCTTC. The encoded protein is CAISEGAGYTF.

This sequence joins TRBV7-6 and TRBJ2-4; 8 nucleotides align to TRBD1. The better agreement between TRBJ2-1 and the DNA end casts doubt on the J call. CDR1 is SGHVS, CDR2 FNYEAQ, per germline. This CDR3 is 15 amino acids long. The CDR3 coding sequence is TGTGCCAGCAGCTTAGAAAGGACAGGGAACAATGAGCAGTTCTTC. Its protein is CASSLERTGNNEQFF.

This clonotype is medium-sized by share. The chain joins TRBV7-2 to TRBJ2-7, with D unresolved. CDR3 length: 15 residues. Germline CDR1 and CDR2: SGHTA and FQGNSA. V was clipped by 2 bases and J by 2 bases, with 13 bases between them. The CDR3 region is CASSLYPGHTYEQYF. CDR3 nucleotides: TGTGCCAGCAGCTTATATCCCGGCCATACCTACGAGCAGTACTTC. The full variable domain, completed using reference TRBV7-2 and TRBJ2-7, is GAGVSQSPSNKVTEKGKDVELRCDPISGHTALYWYRQSLGQGLEFLIYFQGNSAPDKSGLPSDRFSAERTGGSVSTLTIQRTQQEDSAVYLCASSLYPGHTYEQYFGPGTRLTVT.

This clonotype was recorded at least ten times. The DNA for the CDR3 is TGTGCCAGCTCACCTACTAGGACTAGCGGTTCCTACGAGCAGTACTTC. Translation gives CASSPTRTSGSYEQYF. The gene calls are TRBV18 and TRBJ2-7; 10 bases match TRBD2. The V gene's germline CDR1 is KGHSH and CDR2 LQKENI. Trimming at V came to 3 bases and at J to 1 base, leaving 6 bases not matched to a gene. This CDR3 comprises 16 residues.

There are a few counts of this clonotype. The chain joins TRBV7-2 to TRBJ2-7; D unresolved. The J call may be faulty, since TRBJ2-1 better matches the DNA end. CDR3 length: 12 amino acids. The germline gives CDR1 SGHTA, CDR2 FQGNSA. Written as DNA, the CDR3 is TGTGCCAGCAGCTTAGCTCGCAATGAGCAGTTCTTC. Residues: CASSLARNEQFF.

This clonotype was recorded many times. The chain is built from TRBV12-3 or TRBV12-4 and TRBJ2-6; 7 bases fit TRBD2. The CDR3 totals 17 residues. V shed 7 bases and J 5 bases; nucleotides not matched to a gene: 14. The CDR3 protein is CASIPGGGRGWANVLTF. The CDR3 DNA is TGTGCCAGCATTCCTGGGGGGGGAAGGGGTTGGGCCAACGTCCTGACTTTC.

About this clonotype itself: Relative to the germline gene, one junction end is altered; a read error may explain this. The V gene is TRBV7-6, the J gene TRBJ2-7, with 7 bases matching TRBD2. The J call may be faulty, since TRBJ2-5 better matches the DNA end. The CDR3 totals 14 residues. Germline CDR1 reads SGHVS; CDR2 reads FNYEAQ. The CDR3 spells CASSRAGNQETQYF. In DNA, the CDR3 is TGTGCTAGCAGTCGAGCGGGGAACCAAGAGACCCAGTACTTC.

The chain recombines TRBV7-8 with TRBJ2-6, with 7 bases aligning to TRBD1. The J call may be mistaken, given a closer DNA end match to TRBJ2-7. This CDR3 comprises 15 residues. Germline V gene lookup returns CDR1 SGHVS and CDR2 FQNEAQ. CDR3 sequence (DNA): TGTGCCAGCAGCTTAACAGGGGTTCGGGGCTACGAGCAGTACTTC. Translated: CASSLTGVRGYEQYF.

Concerning this clonotype: The conserved closing phenylalanine or tryptophan is absent in this CDR3, likely reflecting a read error. No DNA is shown, since the ends of the CDR3 on it are uncertain; the CDR3 is the one TCRdb lists. This chain connects TRBV7-6 to TRBJ2-6; the table's D gene call, TRBD2, was not cross checked with the DNA. Germline CDR1 and CDR2: SGHVS and FNYEAQ. Counting both end residues, the CDR3 totals 17 amino acids. CDR3 residues: CASSLFSGSYNEQFFGA.

This rearrangement joins TRBV6-6 to TRBJ2-5, with D tentatively TRBD2 (6 bases). The V gene lost 2 bases and the J gene lost 5 bases, with 9 bases spanning the gap. Germline V gene sequence: CDR1 MNHNY, CDR2 SVGAGI (reference sequence). This CDR3 has 13 amino acids. Here the CDR3 DNA reads TGTGCCAGCAGTTACGGGGGGTTGGAGACCCAGTACTTC. This gives the protein CASSYGGLETQYF.

This clonotype is classed as medium-sized. The J gene is TRBJ2-5, the V gene TRBV7-6, with 9 bases fitting TRBD1. The CDR3 loop spans 15 amino acids. Germline V gene sequence: CDR1 SGHVS, CDR2 FNYEAQ. J was trimmed by 7 bases and V by 3 bases; bases with no gene match: 9. CDR3 DNA sequence: TGTGCCAGCAGCTTTTACGGAACGGACAGGGGGACCCAGTACTTC. Translation gives CASSFYGTDRGTQYF.

The chain joins TRBV7-6 to TRBJ1-2, with 7 bases fitting TRBD1. Germline loops: CDR1 SGHVS, CDR2 FNYEAQ. V shed 5 bases and J 8 bases; nucleotides not matched to a gene: 14. This CDR3 is 15 amino acids long. The CDR3 loop is CASSKDRFSGVGYTF. In nucleotides, the CDR3 is TGTGCCAGCAGCAAGGACAGGTTCTCGGGGGTCGGCTACACCTTC.

The chain uses TRBV7-6 and TRBJ1-1; 8 nucleotides match TRBD1. The DNA end is a closer match to TRBJ2-1, so the J assignment may be wrong. Germline-derived CDR1 and CDR2 are SGHVS and FNYEAQ. This CDR3 has 13 amino acids. CDR3 sequence reads: CASSSDRVSEQFF. DNA of the CDR3: TGTGCCAGCAGCTCGGACAGGGTAAGTGAGCAGTTCTTC.

This clonotype was counted at least ten times. This chain connects TRBV11-3 to TRBJ1-1; 9 positions agree with TRBD1. V trimming: 1 base; J trimming: 2 bases; junction bases outside the gene matches: 8. CDR1 is SGHNT, CDR2 YENEEA, per germline. There are 17 residues in the CDR3. CDR3 bases: TGTGCCAGCAGCTTAGTGTACAGGGGGCCAGGCAACACTGAAGCTTTCTTT. Translation: CASSLVYRGPGNTEAFF.

V usage is TRBV24-1 and J usage is TRBJ2-7; 7 bases are shared with TRBD1. The CDR3 sequence is 13 residues long. Per the germline V gene, CDR1 is KGHDR and CDR2 is SFDVKD. Germline trimming cut 6 bases from V and 6 bases from J; bases unmatched to any gene: 7. This CDR3 reads CATSKTGTGEQYF. The CDR3 DNA reads TGTGCCACCAGTAAGACAGGGACCGGCGAGCAGTACTTC.

This CDR3 is CASSPDGNYGYTF. CDR3 bases: TGTGCCAGCAGCCCGGACGGGAACTATGGCTACACCTTC. J is TRBJ1-2 and V is TRBV7-3; D gene ambiguous. Looked up from germline, CDR1 is SGHTA and CDR2 is FQGTGA. The length of the CDR3 is 13 residues. Between the trimmed V and J ends, which lost 5 bases and 2 bases, there was a span of 9 bases.

The J gene is TRBJ2-5, the V gene TRBV5-4, with TRBD1 matching over 10 bases. The J call is in doubt because the DNA end fits TRBJ2-7 better. The germline V gene encodes CDR1 SGHNT and CDR2 YYREEE (reference sequence). The CDR3 runs to 16 residues. The DNA of the CDR3 is TGTGCCAGCAGACATACCGGGACAGGGGACCCCTACGAGCAGTACTTC. It encodes CASRHTGTGDPYEQYF.

The gene calls are TRBV12-5 and TRBJ2-2; D uncertain. V gave up 2 bases and J gave up 1 base, with 14 bases separating them. This CDR3 contains 17 residues. Germline CDR1 reads LGHNT; CDR2 reads FRNRAP. The CDR3 spells CASGLTRTDKNTGELFF. The DNA for the CDR3 is TGTGCTAGTGGTTTGACCCGGACGGATAAGAACACCGGGGAGCTGTTTTTT.

This clonotype was seen many times. The chain combines TRBV6-6 with TRBJ1-5; tentative D call: TRBD1 (6 bases). V was pared by 3 bases and J by 4 bases, with 13 bases between. This CDR3 region has 15 residues. Germline-derived CDR1 and CDR2 are MNHNY and SVGAGI (reference sequence). This chain's CDR3 is CASSYYPGTNQPQHF. DNA for the CDR3: TGTGCCAGCAGTTATTACCCAGGGACAAATCAGCCCCAGCATTTT.

This clonotype came up many times. The gene calls are TRBV6-6 and TRBJ2-1, with a possible D match to TRBD2 (7 bases). V lost 0 bases, J lost 12 bases, and 18 bases lay in between. CDR1 and CDR2 (germline): MNHNY, SVGAGI (reference sequence). The CDR3 runs 15 residues. CDR3 sequence: CASSYSVGGGSGQFF. Here the CDR3 DNA reads TGTGCCAGCAGTTACTCTGTGGGAGGGGGGTCGGGGCAGTTCTTC.

Note on this clonotype: A read error is possible here, since a much larger clone lies one base away. J is TRBJ2-1 and V is TRBV10-3, with TRBD2 matching over 12 bases. The germline CDR1 and CDR2 sequences are ENHRY and SYGVKD. CDR3 length equals 15 residues. The V gene end was trimmed by 2 bases and the J gene end by 8 bases; junction bases not matched to a gene: 4. CDR3 loop: CAISEPTSGRYEQFF. The DNA of the CDR3 is TGTGCCATCAGTGAGCCGACTAGCGGGAGATATGAGCAGTTCTTC.

The V call is TRBV12-3 or TRBV12-4, the J call TRBJ1-2; no clear D. Trimming left V 5 bases short and J 4 bases short, with 11 bases between. The CDR3 runs to 13 residues. CDR3 in amino acids: CASSLNPSYGYTF. CDR3 bases: TGTGCCAGCAGTCTAAACCCCTCCTATGGCTACACCTTC.

This chain uses TRBV7-9 with TRBJ2-2, with 10 bases fitting TRBD1. J was trimmed by 7 bases and V by 4 bases; bases with no gene match: 6. Germline CDR1 reads SEHNR; CDR2 reads FQNEAQ (reference sequence). This CDR3 has 15 residues. CDR3 nucleotide sequence: TGTGCCAGCAGCTCCCGACAGGGGGCGCTCGGGGAGCTGTTTTTT. Amino acids: CASSSRQGALGELFF.

This clonotype was picked up a small number of times. The chain employs TRBV2 and TRBJ2-1; 7 bases are shared with TRBD2. This CDR3 region has 15 residues. Germline V gene data show CDR1 as SNHLY and CDR2 as FYNNEI. The V gene end was trimmed by 6 bases and the J gene end by 3 bases; junction bases not matched to a gene: 8. The chain's CDR3 is CASRVTSDYYNEQFF. The CDR3 DNA reads TGTGCCAGCAGAGTAACTAGCGATTACTACAATGAGCAGTTCTTC. The whole variable domain, filled in from reference TRBV2 and TRBJ2-1, reads EPEVTQTPSHQVTQMGQEVILRCVPISNHLYFYWYRQILGQKVEFLVSFYNNEISEKSEIFDDQFSVERPDGSNFTLKIRSTKLEDSAMYFCASRVTSDYYNEQFFGPGTRLTVL.

This clonotype was detected ten times or more. The gene calls are TRBV5-1 and TRBJ2-5, with 11 bases lining up with TRBD2. V lost 4 bases and J lost 2; bases outside the gene matches: 1. In germline, CDR1 is SGHRS, CDR2 YFSETQ. CDR3 length: 14 residues. This chain's CDR3 is CASSGLAGQETQYF. The DNA for the CDR3 is TGCGCCAGCAGCGGACTAGCGGGTCAAGAGACCCAGTACTTC.

Many counts were recorded for this clonotype. The CDR3 protein is CASSNEDRGSYEQYF. The CDR3 nucleotides are TGTGCCAGCAGCAATGAGGACAGGGGCTCCTACGAGCAGTACTTC. The chain carries TRBV5-4 and TRBJ2-7; 9 bases align to TRBD1. With V trimmed by 4 bases and J by 0 bases, 5 bases remained unmatched. This CDR3 is 15 amino acids long. From germline, CDR1 is SGHNT and CDR2 YYREEE (reference sequence).

Of note for this clonotype: Lacking the conserved final phenylalanine or tryptophan, this CDR3 likely reflects a read error. The limits of the CDR3 on the DNA are not certain, so only TCRdb's listed CDR3 is given. The chain links TRBV6-6 to TRBJ2-1; the table's TRBD2 call for D was not verified on the DNA. Germline CDR1 reads MNHNY; CDR2 reads SVGAGI (reference sequence). From its first to its last residue, the CDR3 has 13 amino acids. CDR3 sequence reads: CASTIGETQYFGS.

This clonotype was seen more than once but under ten times. The CDR3 does not close with the conserved phenylalanine or tryptophan, likely indicating a read error. The DNA is left out, because the CDR3 cannot be placed on it with certainty; the CDR3 is given as TCRdb lists it. The chain employs TRBV12-3 or TRBV12-4 and TRBJ2-6; TRBD2 reflects the table's D call only, with no check against the DNA. Inclusive of both ends, the CDR3 amounts to 10 amino acids. CDR3 protein: CASSLLASPP.

This clonotype rates as medium-sized. For the CDR3, the DNA is TGTGCCAGCAGCCCACAGGGACGCGGCTACACCTTC. This sequence encodes CASSPQGRGYTF. The chain employs TRBV11-2 and TRBJ1-2; weak D call: TRBD1 (6 bases). The length of the CDR3 is 12 residues. CDR1 SGHAT and CDR2 FQNNGV come from the germline V gene. V shed 5 bases and J shed 8 bases, with 12 bases lying between them.

This clonotype occurred many times. Being one base from a much bigger clone, this may be a read error. The chain couples TRBV10-3 to TRBJ2-5; D gene unclear. CDR1 is ENHRY, CDR2 SYGVKD, per germline. V lost 0 bases and J lost 11, with 19 bases in between. The CDR3 extends over 15 amino acids. CDR3 in amino acids: CAISESHSKGNEQYF. DNA of the CDR3: TGTGCCATCAGTGAGTCGCACAGCAAGGGCAATGAGCAGTACTTC.

The chain employs TRBV3-1 and TRBJ2-5; 12 nucleotides agree with TRBD2. Trimming removed 1 base from V and 2 bases from J; junction bases left unmatched: 14. This CDR3 comprises 20 residues. Germline values: CDR1 LGHDT, CDR2 YNNKEL (reference sequence). The CDR3 bases are TGTGCCAGCAGCCAAGGAAATGGACTAGCGGGGACGCACCTACAAGAGACCCAGTACTTC. It translates to CASSQGNGLAGTHLQETQYF.